Included here is one T cell receptor beta chain sequence, with context. A second PCR, run for about 6 to 11 cycles, used a sample-barcoded 5' primer plus a J-beta primer mix. In TCRdb, the 5' RACE reads were re-called with MiXCR into one record per CDR3 protein. The data contain around 800,000 distinct CDR3 sequences, 20% to 30% of them seen just once; the ten biggest clones take up 2.5% to 3.5%. Germline CDR1 MDHEN, CDR2 SYDVKM. This CDR3 is 16 amino acids long. Deletions cut 7 bases from V and 0 bases from J, with 15 bases between. This sample was taken from a study of blood T cells in healthy people across ages. Another study also made use of these data, one on T cells of mothers and their children.

The genes are TRBV28 and TRBJ2-2; D could derive from TRBD1 or TRBD2 (5 bases each). This receptor was obtained from a boy aged 5-17 years in good health. Sequencing was performed on blood. The CDR3, as DNA: TGTGCCAGCAATTATGGAGAGGGGCCGAACACCGGGGAGCTGTTTTTT. Translation gives CASNYGEGPNTGELFF.